The 25 T cell receptor beta chains below all came from one sample that was sequenced in a study of blood T cells in healthy people across ages. The second PCR ran about 7 to 12 cycles with a sample-barcoded 5' primer and J-beta primers. Each CDR3 protein is one row after TCRdb ran MiXCR on the 5' RACE reads. The sample gives 1.5 million to 2 million distinct CDR3 sequences, more than 35% of which show up once; roughly 23% is in the top ten. The sequenced sample was blood. These TCRs come from a human donor in good health.

A few counts support this clonotype. This rearrangement joins TRBV4-3 to TRBJ2-3; 8 positions match TRBD2. Trimming removed 6 bases from V and 4 bases from J; junction bases left unmatched: 12. Germline assignment: CDR1 LGHNA and CDR2 YSLEER. There are 16 residues in the CDR3. For the CDR3, the DNA is TGCGCCAGCAGGCGATCCCGGGGGGGCGAGGCAGATACGCAGTATTTT. It codes for CASRRSRGGEADTQYF.

The rearrangement links TRBV28 to TRBJ1-4; D is unresolved. V was cut by 3 bases and J by 6 bases, with 11 bases left in between. The CDR3 is 14 amino acids. From germline, CDR1 is MDHEN and CDR2 SYDVKM. The CDR3 DNA follows: TGTGCCAGCAGTTTGAACCATCGAGATGAAAAACTGTTTTTT. Its translation is CASSLNHRDEKLFF.

This clonotype was seen only once. V and J are TRBV7-2 and TRBJ2-7, with D possibly being TRBD1 (6 bases). This CDR3 comprises 15 residues. Germline assignment: CDR1 SGHTA and CDR2 FQGNSA. The V end lost 1 base, the J end lost 4 bases, and 14 bases lay between the germline ends. CDR3 sequence reads: CASSLVIGQRYEQYF. The CDR3 coding sequence is TGTGCCAGCAGCTTAGTTATAGGACAGCGATACGAGCAGTACTTC.

The chain carries TRBV25-1 and TRBJ2-7; D call uncertain. The germline V gene has CDR1 MGHDK and CDR2 SYGVNS. V was pared by 4 bases and J by 3 bases, with 16 bases between. The CDR3 covers 15 residues. The CDR3, as DNA: TGTGCCAGCAGTGGAGATAGTAGACAAAACTACGAGCAGTACTTC. This sequence encodes CASSGDSRQNYEQYF.

This sequence joins TRBV28 and TRBJ2-3; a possible D gene is TRBD2 (6 bases). Germline loops: CDR1 MDHEN, CDR2 SYDVKM. The CDR3 totals 14 residues. Between the trimmed V and J ends, which lost 10 bases and 0 bases, there was a span of 14 bases. CDR3 region: CATYGGHSTDTQYF. The CDR3 DNA is TGTGCCACCTACGGAGGGCATAGCACAGATACGCAGTATTTT.

This clonotype was counted only a few times. J is TRBJ2-1 and V is TRBV28; D perhaps matches TRBD1 (6 bases). CDR3 length: 12 residues. Germline CDR1 MDHEN, CDR2 SYDVKM. V was cut by 6 bases and J by 8 bases, with 11 bases left in between. Here the CDR3 reads CASSQGRHEQFF. The CDR3 nucleotides read TGTGCCAGCAGCCAGGGGCGGCATGAGCAGTTCTTC.

V usage is TRBV4-1 and J usage is TRBJ1-1, with D unclear. The CDR3 is made up of 16 amino acids. V gave up 4 bases and J gave up 2 bases, with 17 bases separating them. Germline V CDR1 and CDR2: MGHRA, YSYEKL. The CDR3 DNA reads TGCGCCAGCAGCCCCGCGGATCGCAGATTTAACACTGAAGCTTTCTTT. Translating gives CASSPADRRFNTEAFF.

In this sample, this clonotype turned up a few times. At one end the junction does not follow the germline gene, possibly because of a read error. V usage is TRBV29-1 and J usage is TRBJ2-1; 8 bases line up with TRBD1. The germline gives CDR1 SQVTM, CDR2 ANQGSEA. This CDR3 comprises 16 residues. In DNA, the CDR3 is TGCAGCGTTGATAGGCAGGGGGCCGCCAAAGACAAGGAGCAGTTCTTC. Protein: CSVDRQGAAKDKEQFF.

The chain recombines TRBV20-1 with TRBJ2-4, with 8 bases lining up with TRBD2. In germline, CDR1 is DFQATT, CDR2 SNEGSKA (reference sequence). This CDR3 spans 13 amino acids. With V trimmed by 3 bases and J by 4 bases, 2 bases remained unmatched. The CDR3 nucleotides read TGCAGTGCTAGCGTAGCGGGGAAAAACATTCAGTACTTC. Its protein product is CSASVAGKNIQYF.

This clonotype appeared a few times. The chain uses TRBV7-9 and TRBJ2-3, with unresolved D. The ends were cut back, 5 bases at V and 3 bases at J, with 15 bases in the middle. This CDR3 has 15 amino acids. The germline CDR1 and CDR2 sequences are SEHNR and FQNEAQ (reference sequence). CDR3 amino acids: CASSLLGFGTDTQYF. The CDR3 DNA follows: TGTGCCAGCAGCCTACTCGGGTTCGGTACAGATACGCAGTATTTT.

The chain links TRBV4-2 to TRBJ1-2; a weak D match, TRBD1 (5 bases). Trimming took off 2 bases at V and 4 bases at J, with 11 bases between the two ends. The CDR3 covers 14 residues. Germline loops: CDR1 LGHNA, CDR2 YNFKEQ. This CDR3 is CASSQQGRVYGYTF. The CDR3 coding sequence is TGTGCCAGCAGCCAACAGGGACGGGTCTATGGCTACACCTTC.

V is TRBV7-9 and J is TRBJ2-7, with unresolved D. This CDR3 is built from 15 residues. V was cut by 4 bases and J by 2 bases, with 15 bases left in between. From germline, CDR1 is SEHNR and CDR2 FQNEAQ (reference sequence). The CDR3 region is CASSSTWYRTYEQYF. In DNA, the CDR3 is TGTGCCAGCAGCTCTACTTGGTACAGAACCTACGAGCAGTACTTC.

The chain carries TRBV7-9 and TRBJ2-3; D is perhaps TRBD2 (5 bases). CDR1 and CDR2 from the germline V gene are SEHNR and FQNEAQ (reference sequence). This CDR3 region has 14 residues. Trimming shortened V by 1 base and J by 8 bases, and 13 bases separated the two germline ends. This CDR3 is CASSLGLAEGTQYF. The CDR3 coding sequence is TGTGCCAGCAGCTTAGGGCTAGCTGAGGGTACGCAGTATTTT.

This clonotype was seen a few times. The V call is TRBV29-1, the J call TRBJ2-1; the match to TRBD2 covers 7 bases. This CDR3 has 15 residues. Germline V gene lookup returns CDR1 SQVTM and CDR2 ANQGSEA. The V and J ends lost 4 bases and 4 bases, in that order; junction bases with no gene match: 10. The CDR3 loop is CSVVGGLGPYNEQFF. The CDR3 DNA sequence: TGCAGCGTTGTGGGTGGACTAGGACCTTACAATGAGCAGTTCTTC.

On this clonotype itself: The junction does not match germline at one end; this may be a read error. The chain links TRBV7-8 to TRBJ2-5; 7 bases align to TRBD2. This CDR3 spans 16 amino acids. Germline V gene sequence: CDR1 SGHVS, CDR2 FQNEAQ. CDR3 nucleotide sequence: TGCGCCAGCAGCCCCCATTCCGGGACTATATCGGAGACCCAGTACTTC. Encoded protein: CASSPHSGTISETQYF.

This sequence joins TRBV6-5 and TRBJ1-4; no definite D call. Germline assignment: CDR1 MNHEY and CDR2 SVGAGI. V lost 1 base and J 8 bases, leaving 11 bases between the germline ends. The CDR3 is 14 residues long. The CDR3 protein is CASSYFYSSEKLFF. The CDR3 DNA follows: TGTGCCAGCAGTTACTTTTACTCCTCGGAAAAACTGTTTTTT.

This clonotype has only a few counts. The chain joins TRBV7-7 to TRBJ2-5, with D perhaps matching TRBD1 (6 bases). V was trimmed by 5 bases and J by 2 bases, leaving 30 bases between them. This CDR3 spans 20 amino acids. CDR1 SSHAT and CDR2 FNYEAQ come from the germline V gene (reference sequence). CDR3 nucleotide sequence: TGTGCCAGCAGCGTCCCGGGTCCGTCCAGGAGCCGGGGACAACAAGAGACCCAGTACTTC. This encodes CASSVPGPSRSRGQQETQYF.

In its sample, this clonotype was seen a few times. The chain has TRBV7-2 and TRBJ1-4; D not certain. CDR3 length equals 15 residues. V lost 1 base to trimming and J lost 6 bases, with 12 bases between them. Per the germline V gene, CDR1 is SGHTA and CDR2 is FQGNSA. The CDR3 reads CASSLVPSRYEKLFF. CDR3 DNA sequence: TGTGCCAGCAGCTTAGTGCCGTCACGATATGAAAAACTGTTTTTT.

This sequence joins TRBV20-1 and TRBJ2-3; D is unresolved. The CDR3 spans 16 residues. CDR1 DFQATT and CDR2 SNEGSKA come from the germline V gene (reference sequence). The ends were cut back, 6 bases at V and 1 base at J, with 20 bases in the middle. The CDR3 is CSATSLAAQRTDTQYF. CDR3 nucleotides: TGCAGTGCGACCTCCCTGGCGGCCCAGCGCACAGATACGCAGTATTTT.

The chain recombines TRBV4-2 with TRBJ2-3; D perhaps matches TRBD1 (5 bases). V was clipped by 1 base and J by 8 bases, with 10 bases between them. The CDR3 covers 13 residues. Per germline, CDR1 LGHNA and CDR2 YNFKEQ. CDR3 in amino acids: CASSQVQGGTQYF. CDR3 DNA sequence: TGTGCCAGCAGCCAAGTCCAGGGCGGTACGCAGTATTTT.

This chain joins TRBV9 and TRBJ2-1; D is tentatively TRBD1 or TRBD2 (5 bases each). The V and J ends lost 2 bases and 5 bases respectively, with 11 bases between them. Germline V gives CDR1 SGDLS, CDR2 YYNGEE. The CDR3 totals 14 residues. CDR3 bases: TGTGCCAGCAGCGTCGGGGCCTGGGACAATGAGCAGTTCTTC. As protein: CASSVGAWDNEQFF.

The chain links TRBV12-3 or TRBV12-4 to TRBJ2-1; 8 positions agree with TRBD2. The CDR3 covers 15 residues. The V and J ends lost 4 bases and 10 bases, in that order; junction bases with no gene match: 12. The CDR3 spells CASSWTSRDAYEQFF. In DNA form, the CDR3 reads TGTGCCAGCAGTTGGACTAGCCGAGATGCCTACGAGCAGTTCTTC.

The gene calls are TRBV12-3 or TRBV12-4 and TRBJ1-4; 7 nucleotides match TRBD1. This CDR3 contains 13 residues. V lost 6 bases to trimming and J lost 8 bases; unmatched junction nucleotides: 6. The CDR3 loop reads CASSPPGQEKLFF. The DNA of the CDR3 is TGTGCCAGCAGCCCCCCGGGACAGGAAAAACTGTTTTTT.

Note on this clonotype: An end of the junction does not agree with germline; a read error may underlie this. This rearrangement joins TRBV9 to TRBJ2-7, with 10 bases identical to TRBD1. The CDR3 sequence is 15 residues long. Germline assignment: CDR1 SGDLS and CDR2 YYNGEE. The CDR3 is CASSYAGTGEDERYF. Written as DNA, the CDR3 is TGTGCCAGCAGCTACGCCGGGACAGGGGAAGACGAGCGGTACTTC.

This clonotype was detected a few times. The chain recombines TRBV6-6 with TRBJ2-7, with 9 bases matching TRBD1. CDR3 length: 15 amino acids. The V gene end was trimmed by 2 bases and the J gene end by 3 bases; junction bases not matched to a gene: 5. Germline loops: CDR1 MNHNY, CDR2 SVGAGI (reference sequence). CDR3 sequence: CASSYLLGQGYEQYF. CDR3 bases: TGTGCCAGCAGTTACCTATTGGGACAGGGCTACGAGCAGTACTTC.